This record covers a single TCR beta chain. Its specificity is not known. PCR was performed using 60 Vbeta and 13 Jbeta primers. Sequencing used immunoSEQ multiplex PCR; TCRdb keeps in-frame clones, though not all of them. The sample lists about 150,000 clones, 75% to 90% occurring once. This specimen comes from a study of cytomegalovirus exposure and HLA in healthy donors. General study findings and limits: Overall, around 160 TCR beta chains were annotated as cytomegalovirus-associated. An analysis done earlier found most TCR beta V segments productive about 87% or about 30% of the time.

Germline assignment: CDR1 SGHDT and CDR2 YYEEEE. CDR3 length: 16 amino acids. V lost 0 bases, J lost 6 bases, and 8 bases stayed unmatched. Nominally healthy donors were sampled, though unrecorded immune exposures were likely. The clonotype comes from a man aged 40-50 years in good health and CMV-seronegative. This sequence joins TRBV5-6 and TRBJ2-2; TRBD2 matches at 7 bases. Sequences were obtained from PBMCs. For the CDR3, the DNA is TGTGCCAGCAGCTTGGCCGGGACGGGGGGATCCGGGGAGCTGTTTTTT. Translation gives CASSLAGTGGSGELFF. Combining the CDR3 with reference TRBV5-6 and TRBJ2-2 gives the whole variable domain DAGVTQSPTHLIKTRGQQVTLRCSPKSGHDTVSWYQQALGQGPQFIFQYYEEEERQRGNFPDRFSGHQFPNYSSELNVNALLLGDSALYLCASSLAGTGGSGELFFGEGSRLTVL.